This entry concerns a single T cell receptor (beta chain). No cognate antigen has been identified for it. No quality values exist for individual bases; no much larger clone is one base distant. The time point tag for this specimen amounts to: peripheral blood 6 weeks after treatment start. A cohort of around 29 patients with locally advanced or metastatic urothelial carcinoma, treated at Memorial Sloan Kettering on a trial protocol, was included. Peripheral blood mononuclear cells were collected pretreatment and during treatment, with between 1 and 8 total time points per patient. The Qiagen DNeasy Blood extraction kit was used to purify genomic DNA from total PBMCs and tumor samples. PBMCs were collected pretreatment and during treatment, and were isolated and stored as previously described. The data belong to a study of PD-L1 blockade in urothelial cancer (TCRdb year 2017). General notes on the study: All patients started therapy around 2014 and received atezolizumab 1,200 mg intravenously every 3 weeks. About nine tenths of the roughly 30 patients were males with bladder-origin urothelial cancer, and 18 of 29 reported a prior smoking history. Patients had an ECOG performance status of 0 or 1 and had received between 0 and 3 prior chemotherapy regimens. Blood samples were analyzed at 3 weeks after treatment start (second dose) and at 6 weeks after treatment start. Blood samples yielded a median of roughly 150,000 T cells and around 80,000 unique TCRs, with median clonality approximately 0.08. The study, an exploratory multi-omic analysis, examined somatic, immune and clinical correlates of response to PD-L1 blockade with atezolizumab in urothelial cancer. TCR sequencing covered pretreatment tumor samples and matched, serially collected peripheral blood taken before and after atezolizumab treatment. Durable clinical benefit was defined as progression-free survival longer than 6 months, and TCR features were also tested against progression-free and overall survival. Whole exome sequencing and RNA sequencing of pretreatment tumors were performed alongside TCR sequencing in the same patients. Durable clinical benefit was achieved by nine patients and was not achieved by 20 patients. Over 28 patients had pretreatment blood TCR-seq, some 25 had at least one posttreatment blood collection, and some 25 had tumor TCR-seq. Results and caveats for the whole study, not just this receptor: A pretreatment peripheral blood TCR clonality below the median was linked to improved progression-free and overall survival. Patients with durable benefit showed greater expansion of tumor-associated TCR clones in peripheral blood 3 weeks after starting treatment (n of about 20, p = 0.022). Because of the small sample size (n = 29) and the many exploratory analyses performed, the results are intended to be regarded as hypothesis-generating.

From cysteine to phenylalanine, the CDR3 is 16 amino acids long. Just the 48-base CDR3 DNA is kept, in frame starting at base 1. CDR1 and CDR2 (LGHNA, YSLEER) derive from the germline V gene. At the junction V is shortened by 2 bases and J by 9 bases; bases outside the gene matches: 8. Synthetic TCR analog templates were spiked into each PCR so that absolute template abundance could be estimated from read counts. Using the immunoSEQ assay, TCRbeta CDR3 regions were amplified from genomic DNA with bias-controlled V and J gene primers. Sequencing of rearranged TCRbeta segments was performed at approximately 20X coverage. The authors processed their data as follows. Sequencing errors were corrected by clustering, and CDR3s were annotated against IMGT so that V, D and J genes could be assigned. Only productive TCRbeta rearrangements were used in downstream analyses, excluding out-of-frame or stop-codon sequences. Clonality was calculated as one minus the Shannon entropy normalized by the log of the number of unique productive sequences. Clones differing between time points or between blood and tumor were identified using Fisher's exact test with Benjamini-Hochberg correction, with an adjusted p below 0.01 applied as the threshold. The table comes from immuneACCESS by way of TCRdb, which keeps in-frame sequences with V and J called. Part of the clones is missing from these tables; in studies checked, under half for an unresolved V gene and the rest for unknown reasons. Clonal size and the V and J genes are those of that table, whereas D and trimming came from the DNA. Across this sample there are over 20,000 clones, with roughly 89% seen only once. The biggest ten clones account for approximately 11% of the sample.

This sequence originates from a woman aged 60-70 years with urothelial cancer. The sample consisted of PBMCs, taken around atezolizumab (anti-PD-L1) treatment. The sequence is built from TRBV4-3 and TRBJ2-1; 12 middle bases align to TRBD2. The CDR3 sequence is CASSQLAGGLAIEQFF. The sequence in DNA is TGCGCCAGCAGCCAACTAGCGGGGGGGCTGGCTATTGAGCAGTTCTTC.